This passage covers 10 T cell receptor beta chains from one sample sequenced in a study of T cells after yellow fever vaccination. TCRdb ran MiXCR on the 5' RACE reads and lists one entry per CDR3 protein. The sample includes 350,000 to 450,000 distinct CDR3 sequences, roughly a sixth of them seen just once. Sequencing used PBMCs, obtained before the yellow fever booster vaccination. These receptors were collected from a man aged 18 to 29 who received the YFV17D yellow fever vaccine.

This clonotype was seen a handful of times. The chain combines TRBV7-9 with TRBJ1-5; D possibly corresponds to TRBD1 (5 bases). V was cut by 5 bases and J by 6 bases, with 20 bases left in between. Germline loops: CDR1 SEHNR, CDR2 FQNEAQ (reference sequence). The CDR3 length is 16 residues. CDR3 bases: TGTGCCAGCAGCCACGGGGTAACAGGCCCAACTCAGCCCCAGCATTTT. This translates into CASSHGVTGPTQPQHF.

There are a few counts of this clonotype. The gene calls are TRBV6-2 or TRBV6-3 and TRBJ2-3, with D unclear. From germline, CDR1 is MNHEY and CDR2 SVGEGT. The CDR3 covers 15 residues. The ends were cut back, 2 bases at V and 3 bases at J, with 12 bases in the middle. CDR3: CASSYADWLTDTQYF. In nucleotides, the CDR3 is TGTGCCAGCAGTTACGCTGATTGGCTTACAGATACGCAGTATTTT.

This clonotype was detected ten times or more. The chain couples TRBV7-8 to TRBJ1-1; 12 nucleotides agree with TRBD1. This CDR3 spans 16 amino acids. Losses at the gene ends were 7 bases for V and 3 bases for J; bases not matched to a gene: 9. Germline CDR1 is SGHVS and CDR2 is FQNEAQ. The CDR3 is CASTPWDRGRDTEAFF. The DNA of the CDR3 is TGTGCCAGCACGCCCTGGGACAGGGGGCGCGACACTGAAGCTTTCTTT.

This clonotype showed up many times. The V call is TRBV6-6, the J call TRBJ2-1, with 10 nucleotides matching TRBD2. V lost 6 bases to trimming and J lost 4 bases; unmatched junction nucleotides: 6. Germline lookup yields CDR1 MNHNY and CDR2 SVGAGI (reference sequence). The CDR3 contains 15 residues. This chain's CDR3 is CASRRLAGAYNEQFF. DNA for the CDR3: TGTGCCAGCAGGCGTCTAGCGGGGGCGTACAATGAGCAGTTCTTC.

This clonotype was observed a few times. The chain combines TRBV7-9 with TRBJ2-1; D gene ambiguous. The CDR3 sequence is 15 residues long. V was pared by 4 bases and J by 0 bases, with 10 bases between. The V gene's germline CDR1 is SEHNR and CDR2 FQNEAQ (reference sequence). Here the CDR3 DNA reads TGTGCCAGCAGCTCTGGGGTACTCTCCTACAATGAGCAGTTCTTC. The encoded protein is CASSSGVLSYNEQFF.

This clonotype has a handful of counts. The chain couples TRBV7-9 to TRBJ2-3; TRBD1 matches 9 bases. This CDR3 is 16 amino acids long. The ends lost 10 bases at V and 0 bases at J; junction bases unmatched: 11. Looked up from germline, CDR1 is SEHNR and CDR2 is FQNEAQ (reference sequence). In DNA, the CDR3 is TGTGCCACCCCTCCGGAGGGGACAGGGAGCACAGATACGCAGTATTTT. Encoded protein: CATPPEGTGSTDTQYF.

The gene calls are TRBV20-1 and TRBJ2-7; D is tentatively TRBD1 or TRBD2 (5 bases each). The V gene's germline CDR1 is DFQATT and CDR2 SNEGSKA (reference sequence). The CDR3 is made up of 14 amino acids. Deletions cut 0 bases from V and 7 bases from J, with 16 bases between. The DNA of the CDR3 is TGCAGTGCTAGAGAGGCGGGTGGGGCAGGAGAGCAGTACGTC. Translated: CSAREAGGAGEQYV.

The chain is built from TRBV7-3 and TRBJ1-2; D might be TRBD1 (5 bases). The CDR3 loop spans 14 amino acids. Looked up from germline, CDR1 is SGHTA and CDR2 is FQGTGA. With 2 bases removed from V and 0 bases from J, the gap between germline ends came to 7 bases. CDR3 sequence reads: CASSLGATNYGYTF. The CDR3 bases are TGTGCCAGCAGCTTAGGGGCGACTAACTATGGCTACACCTTC.

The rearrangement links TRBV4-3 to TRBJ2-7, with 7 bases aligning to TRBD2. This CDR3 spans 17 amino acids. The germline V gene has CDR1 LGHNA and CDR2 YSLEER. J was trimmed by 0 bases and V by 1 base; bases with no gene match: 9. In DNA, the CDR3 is TGCGCCAGCAGCCAAGTTCCGGTTGCGGGGGACTCCTACGAGCAGTACTTC. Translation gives CASSQVPVAGDSYEQYF.

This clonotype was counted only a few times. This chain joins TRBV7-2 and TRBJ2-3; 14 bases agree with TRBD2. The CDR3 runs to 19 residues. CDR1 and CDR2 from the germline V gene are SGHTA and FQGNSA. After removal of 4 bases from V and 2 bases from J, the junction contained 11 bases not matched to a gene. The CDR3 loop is CASSSHRLAGGRTTDTQYF. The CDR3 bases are TGTGCCAGCAGCTCCCATCGACTAGCGGGGGGGAGGACCACAGATACGCAGTATTTT.